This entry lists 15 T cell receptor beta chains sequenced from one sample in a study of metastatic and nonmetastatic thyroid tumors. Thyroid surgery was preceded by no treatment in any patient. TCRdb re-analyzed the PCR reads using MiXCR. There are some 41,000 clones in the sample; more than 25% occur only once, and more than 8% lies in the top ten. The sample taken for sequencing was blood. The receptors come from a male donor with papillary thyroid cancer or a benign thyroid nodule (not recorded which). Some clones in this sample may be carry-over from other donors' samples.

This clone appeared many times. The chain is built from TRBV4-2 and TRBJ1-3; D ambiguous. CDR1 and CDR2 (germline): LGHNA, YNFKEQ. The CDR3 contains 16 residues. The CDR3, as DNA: TGTGGCTTCAGTCAAGGGTTCGGGGAGGCCGGAAACACCATATATTTT. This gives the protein CGFSQGFGEAGNTIYF.

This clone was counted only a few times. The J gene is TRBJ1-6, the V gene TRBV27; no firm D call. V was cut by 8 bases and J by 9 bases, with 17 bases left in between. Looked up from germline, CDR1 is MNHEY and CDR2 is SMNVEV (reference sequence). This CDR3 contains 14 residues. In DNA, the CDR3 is TGTGCCAGCGCCCGTATTCATGGTAGTTCACCCCTCCACTTT. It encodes CASARIHGSSPLHF.

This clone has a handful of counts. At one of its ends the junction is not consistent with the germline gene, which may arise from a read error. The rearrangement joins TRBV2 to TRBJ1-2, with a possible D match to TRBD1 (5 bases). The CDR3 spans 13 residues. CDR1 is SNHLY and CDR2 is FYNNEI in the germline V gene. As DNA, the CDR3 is TGTGCCAGCAGTGCGGAGGGGCGCTATGGCTTCACCTTC. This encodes CASSAEGRYGFTF.

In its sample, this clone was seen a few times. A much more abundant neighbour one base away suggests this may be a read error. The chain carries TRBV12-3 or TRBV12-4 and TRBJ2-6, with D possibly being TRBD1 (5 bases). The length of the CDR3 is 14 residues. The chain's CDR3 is CASSPQQVADVLTF. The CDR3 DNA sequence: TGTGCCAGCAGTCCCCAACAGGTGGCCGACGTCCTGACTTTC.

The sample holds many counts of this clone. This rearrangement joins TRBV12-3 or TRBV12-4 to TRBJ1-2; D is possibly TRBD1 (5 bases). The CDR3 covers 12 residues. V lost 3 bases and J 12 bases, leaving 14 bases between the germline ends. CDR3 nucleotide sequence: TGTGCCAGCAGTTTCGAGGCGCAGGGCCACACCTTC. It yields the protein CASSFEAQGHTF.

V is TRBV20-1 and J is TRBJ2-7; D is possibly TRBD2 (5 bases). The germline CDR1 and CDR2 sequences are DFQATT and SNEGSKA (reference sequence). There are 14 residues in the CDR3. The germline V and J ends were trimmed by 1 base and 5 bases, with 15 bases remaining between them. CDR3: CSARAGSDNNEQYF. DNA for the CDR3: TGCAGTGCTAGAGCCGGTAGCGACAATAACGAGCAGTACTTC.

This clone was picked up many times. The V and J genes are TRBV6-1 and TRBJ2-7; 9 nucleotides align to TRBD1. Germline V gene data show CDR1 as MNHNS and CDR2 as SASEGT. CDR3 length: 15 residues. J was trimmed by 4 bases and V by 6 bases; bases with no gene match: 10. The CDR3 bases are TGTGCCAGCAGCGAACCATCGGGACAGGGATACGAGCAGTACTTC. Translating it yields CASSEPSGQGYEQYF.

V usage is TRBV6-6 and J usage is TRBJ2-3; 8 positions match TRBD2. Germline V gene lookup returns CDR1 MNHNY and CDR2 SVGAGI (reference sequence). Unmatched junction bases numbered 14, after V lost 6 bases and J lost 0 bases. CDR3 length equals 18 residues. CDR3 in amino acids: CASSLPLAGTLSTDTQYF. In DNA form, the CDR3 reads TGTGCCAGCAGCCTGCCCCTAGCGGGTACCCTTAGCACAGATACGCAGTATTTT.

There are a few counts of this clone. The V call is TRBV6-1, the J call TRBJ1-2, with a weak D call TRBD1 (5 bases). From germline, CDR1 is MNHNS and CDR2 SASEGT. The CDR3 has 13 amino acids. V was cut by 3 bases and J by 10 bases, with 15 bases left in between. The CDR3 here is CASSEWGNYTYTF. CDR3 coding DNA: TGTGCCAGCAGTGAGTGGGGGAACTATACCTACACCTTC.

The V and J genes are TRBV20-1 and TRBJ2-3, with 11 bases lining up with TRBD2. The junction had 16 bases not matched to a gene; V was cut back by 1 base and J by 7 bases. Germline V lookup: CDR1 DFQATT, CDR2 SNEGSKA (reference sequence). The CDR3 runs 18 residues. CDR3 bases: TGCAGTGCTAGAGTACTATACGGACTAGCGGGTCCCACGCATACGCAGTATTTT. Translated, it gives CSARVLYGLAGPTHTQYF.

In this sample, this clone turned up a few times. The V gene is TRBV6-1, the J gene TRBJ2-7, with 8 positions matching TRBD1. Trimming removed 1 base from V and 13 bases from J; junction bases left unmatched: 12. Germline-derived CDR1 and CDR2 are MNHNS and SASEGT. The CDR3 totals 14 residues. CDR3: CASSEDGRGLKVYF. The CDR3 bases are TGTGCCAGCAGTGAAGACGGCAGGGGGCTTAAAGTTTACTTC.

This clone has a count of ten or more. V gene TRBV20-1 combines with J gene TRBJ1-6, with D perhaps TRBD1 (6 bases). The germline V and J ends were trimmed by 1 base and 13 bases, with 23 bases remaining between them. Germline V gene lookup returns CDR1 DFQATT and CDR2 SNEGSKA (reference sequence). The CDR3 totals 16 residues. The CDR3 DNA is TGCAGTGCTAGAGCCCCCGGGGGGCGCGGGCCAGGGCCCCTCCACTTT. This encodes CSARAPGGRGPGPLHF.

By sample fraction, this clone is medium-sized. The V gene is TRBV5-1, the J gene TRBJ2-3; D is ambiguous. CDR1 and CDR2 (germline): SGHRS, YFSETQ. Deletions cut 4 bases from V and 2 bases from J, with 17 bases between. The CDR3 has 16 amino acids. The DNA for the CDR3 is TGCGCCAGCAGCAAAACCCTGACGTATTACACAGATACGCAGTATTTT. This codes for CASSKTLTYYTDTQYF.

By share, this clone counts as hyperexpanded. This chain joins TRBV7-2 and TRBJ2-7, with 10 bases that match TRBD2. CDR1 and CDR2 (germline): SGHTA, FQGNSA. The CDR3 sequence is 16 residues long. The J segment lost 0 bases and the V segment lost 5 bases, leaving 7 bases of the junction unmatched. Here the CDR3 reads CASSATSGTISYEQYF. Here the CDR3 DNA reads TGTGCCAGCAGCGCAACTAGCGGGACGATCTCCTACGAGCAGTACTTC.

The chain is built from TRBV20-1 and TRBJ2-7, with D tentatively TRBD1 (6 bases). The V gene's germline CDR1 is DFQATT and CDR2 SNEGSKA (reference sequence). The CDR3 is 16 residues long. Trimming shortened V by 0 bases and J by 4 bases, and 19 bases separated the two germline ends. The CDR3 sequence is CSARDIGGLNPYEQYF. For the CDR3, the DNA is TGCAGTGCTAGAGATATTGGGGGCCTCAACCCATACGAGCAGTACTTC.